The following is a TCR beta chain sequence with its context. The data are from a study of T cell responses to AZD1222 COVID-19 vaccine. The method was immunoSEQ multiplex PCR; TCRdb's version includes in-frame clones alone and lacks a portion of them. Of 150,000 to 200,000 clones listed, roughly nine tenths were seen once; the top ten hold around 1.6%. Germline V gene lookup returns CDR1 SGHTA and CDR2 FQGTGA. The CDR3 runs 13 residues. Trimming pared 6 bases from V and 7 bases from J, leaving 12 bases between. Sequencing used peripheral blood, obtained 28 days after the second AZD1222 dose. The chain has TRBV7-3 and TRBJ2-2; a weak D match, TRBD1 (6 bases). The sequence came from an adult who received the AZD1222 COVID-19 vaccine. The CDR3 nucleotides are TGTGCCAGCAGTCACAGGGTAAACGGGGAGCTGTTTTTT. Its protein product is CASSHRVNGELFF. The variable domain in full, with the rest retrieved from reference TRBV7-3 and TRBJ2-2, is GAGVSQTPSNKVTEKGKYVELRCDPISGHTALYWYRQSLGQGPEFLIYFQGTGAADDSGLPNDRFFAVRPEGSVSTLKIQRTERGDSAVYLCASSHRVNGELFFGEGSRLTVL.